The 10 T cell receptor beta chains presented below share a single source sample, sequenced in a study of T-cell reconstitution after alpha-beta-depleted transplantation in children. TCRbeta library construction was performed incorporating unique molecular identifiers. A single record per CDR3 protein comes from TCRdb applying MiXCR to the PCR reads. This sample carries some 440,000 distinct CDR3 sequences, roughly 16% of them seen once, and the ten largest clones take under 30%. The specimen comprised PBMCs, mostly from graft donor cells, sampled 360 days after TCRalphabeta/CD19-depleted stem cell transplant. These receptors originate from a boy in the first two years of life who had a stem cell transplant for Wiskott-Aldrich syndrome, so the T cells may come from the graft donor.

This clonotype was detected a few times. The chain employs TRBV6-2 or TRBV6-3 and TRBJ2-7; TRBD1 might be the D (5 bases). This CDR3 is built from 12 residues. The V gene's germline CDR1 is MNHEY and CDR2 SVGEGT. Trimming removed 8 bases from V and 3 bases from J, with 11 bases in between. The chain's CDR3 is CASGRTIYEQYF. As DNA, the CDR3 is TGTGCCAGCGGCAGGACAATCTACGAGCAGTACTTC.

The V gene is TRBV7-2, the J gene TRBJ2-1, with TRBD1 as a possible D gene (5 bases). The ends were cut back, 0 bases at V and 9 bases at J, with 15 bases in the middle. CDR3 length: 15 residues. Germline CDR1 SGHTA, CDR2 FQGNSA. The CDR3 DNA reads TGTGCCAGCAGCTTAGCAGGCAGGGCCTGGGGTGAGCAGTTCTTC. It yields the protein CASSLAGRAWGEQFF.

The DNA of the CDR3 is TGCAGTGCTAGTTACGGACTAGCCCCTAGCACAGATACGCAGTATTTT. Protein sequence: CSASYGLAPSTDTQYF. The chain couples TRBV20-1 to TRBJ2-3; 8 nucleotides agree with TRBD2. Germline assignment: CDR1 DFQATT and CDR2 SNEGSKA (reference sequence). V lost 3 bases to trimming and J lost 0 bases; unmatched junction nucleotides: 8. CDR3 length: 16 residues.

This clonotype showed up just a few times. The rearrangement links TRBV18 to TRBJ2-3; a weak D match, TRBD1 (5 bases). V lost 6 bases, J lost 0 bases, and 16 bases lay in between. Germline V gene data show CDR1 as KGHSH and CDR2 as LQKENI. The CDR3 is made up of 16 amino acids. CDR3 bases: TGTGCCAGCTCCCCCGGACACCGTCCTAGCACAGATACGCAGTATTTT. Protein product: CASSPGHRPSTDTQYF.

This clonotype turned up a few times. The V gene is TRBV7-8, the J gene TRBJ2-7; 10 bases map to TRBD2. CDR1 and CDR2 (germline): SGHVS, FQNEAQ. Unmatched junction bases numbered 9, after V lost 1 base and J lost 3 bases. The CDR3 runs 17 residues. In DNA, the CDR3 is TGTGCCAGCAGCTTAGGCTACAGACTAGCGGGTCACTACGAGCAGTACTTC. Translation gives CASSLGYRLAGHYEQYF.

The CDR3, as DNA: TGTGCCAGCAGTTTACAGGGTCTGGGTGGCAATCAGCCCCAGCATTTT. It encodes CASSLQGLGGNQPQHF. The chain has TRBV12-3 or TRBV12-4 and TRBJ1-5, with D perhaps TRBD1 (5 bases). The CDR3 covers 16 residues. V was cut by 2 bases and J by 2 bases, with 13 bases left in between.

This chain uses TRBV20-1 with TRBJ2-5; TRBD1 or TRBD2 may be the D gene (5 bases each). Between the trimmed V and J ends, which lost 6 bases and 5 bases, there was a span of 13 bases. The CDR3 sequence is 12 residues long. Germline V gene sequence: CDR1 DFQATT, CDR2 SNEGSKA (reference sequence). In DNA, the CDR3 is TGCAGTGCCAACTGGGGGACGGAGACCCAGTACTTC. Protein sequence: CSANWGTETQYF.

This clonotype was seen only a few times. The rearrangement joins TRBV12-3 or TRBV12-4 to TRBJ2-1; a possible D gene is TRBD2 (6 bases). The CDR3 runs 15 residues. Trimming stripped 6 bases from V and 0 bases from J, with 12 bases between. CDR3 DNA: TGTGCCAGCAGGCTGCTAGCGTCCTCCTACAATGAGCAGTTCTTC. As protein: CASRLLASSYNEQFF.

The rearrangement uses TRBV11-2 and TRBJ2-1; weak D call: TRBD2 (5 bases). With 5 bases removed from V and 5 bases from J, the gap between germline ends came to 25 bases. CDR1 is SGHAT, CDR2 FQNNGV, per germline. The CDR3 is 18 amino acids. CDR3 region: CASSPRGSLLTLDNEQFF. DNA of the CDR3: TGTGCCAGCAGCCCACGTGGGAGCCTCCTAACCCTAGACAATGAGCAGTTCTTC.

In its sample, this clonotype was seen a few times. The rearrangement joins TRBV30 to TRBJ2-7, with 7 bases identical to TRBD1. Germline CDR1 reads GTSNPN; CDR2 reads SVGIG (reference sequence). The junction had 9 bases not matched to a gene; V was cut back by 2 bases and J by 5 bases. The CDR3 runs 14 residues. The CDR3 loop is CAWSPLGGKNEQYF. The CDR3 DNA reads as TGTGCCTGGAGTCCCTTAGGGGGCAAGAACGAGCAGTACTTC.